The entry below describes one TCR beta chain. Its antigen remains unidentified. This sample was included in a study of CXCR3-negative and CXCR3-positive naive CD8 T cells. Via 5' RACE with UMI labels, TRB cDNA libraries were prepared. TCRdb reworked the 5' RACE reads into one entry per CDR3 protein, no DNA. Its table records 150,000 to 170,000 distinct CDR3 sequences. Every CD8+ T cell subset underwent triplicate sorting at roughly 300,000 cells apiece. Naive CD8+ T cells were CD45RO-CCR7+CD27+CD95-. The CDR3 extends over 15 amino acids. Germline loops: CDR1 SGHTA, CDR2 FQGNSA. Overall study results and limits: The majority of assays used fresh PBMCs, and CXCR3 expression partially decreased after cryopreservation. For CXCR3-positive naive cells, TRB CDR3s were more hydrophobic than those of CXCR3-negative naive cells.

The rearrangement uses TRBV7-2 and TRBJ2-1; checking the TCRdb D call of TRBD1 is not possible without DNA. This TCR came from a human donor in good health. Some clones in this sample may be carry-over from other donors' samples. Sequencing input: naive CXCR3+ CD8+ T cells from blood. Subset reported: CD45RO-CCR7+CD27+CD95- naive CD8+ T cells expressing CXCR3 (TNR3+). The CDR3 loop is CASSFSGGLYNEQFF.